This T cell receptor beta chain was sequenced in a study of blood T cell repertoires in COVID-19. In its sample, this clone was seen a few times. Measured with immunoSEQ multiplex PCR; TCRdb has only the in-frame clones, and not every one. In the table there are some 60,000 clones, approximately 77% of which are singletons. Deletions cut 5 bases from V and 0 bases from J, with 12 bases between. The CDR3 runs 15 residues. Germline V gene data show CDR1 as SGHTA and CDR2 as FQGNSA. The V call is TRBV7-2, the J call TRBJ2-3, with D perhaps TRBD2 (6 bases). Sequenced: peripheral blood. This clonotype was sampled from a human donor in a cohort sampled during active COVID-19. The DNA for the CDR3 is TGTGCCAGCAGCCCGTACGGGGGTAGCACAGATACGCAGTATTTT. It yields the protein CASSPYGGSTDTQYF.